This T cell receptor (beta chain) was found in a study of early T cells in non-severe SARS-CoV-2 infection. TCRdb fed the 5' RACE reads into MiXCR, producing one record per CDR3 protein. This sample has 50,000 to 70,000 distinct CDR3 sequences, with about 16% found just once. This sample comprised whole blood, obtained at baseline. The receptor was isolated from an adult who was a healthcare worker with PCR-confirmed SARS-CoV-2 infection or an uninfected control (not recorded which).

The CDR3 bases are TGCAGTGCTAGAGGCCTGGGACAGGTCAACAATGAGCAGTTCTTC. Protein product: CSARGLGQVNNEQFF. The chain is built from TRBV20-1 and TRBJ2-1; 8 nucleotides match TRBD1. The germline gives CDR1 DFQATT, CDR2 SNEGSKA (reference sequence). Losses at the gene ends were 1 base for V and 5 bases for J; bases not matched to a gene: 7. This CDR3 has 15 residues.